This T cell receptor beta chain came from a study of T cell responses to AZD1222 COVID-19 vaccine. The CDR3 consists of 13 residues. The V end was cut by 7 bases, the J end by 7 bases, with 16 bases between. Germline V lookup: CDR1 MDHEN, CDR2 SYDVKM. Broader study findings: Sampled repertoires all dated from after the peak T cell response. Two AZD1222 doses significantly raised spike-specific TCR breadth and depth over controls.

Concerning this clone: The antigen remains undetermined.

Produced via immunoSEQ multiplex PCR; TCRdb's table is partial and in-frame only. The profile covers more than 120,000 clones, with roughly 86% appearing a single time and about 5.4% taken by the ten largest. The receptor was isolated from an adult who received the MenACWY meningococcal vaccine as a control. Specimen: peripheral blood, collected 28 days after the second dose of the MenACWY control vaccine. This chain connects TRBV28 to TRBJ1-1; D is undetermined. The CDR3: CASTAGREYEAFF. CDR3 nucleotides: TGTGCCAGCACCGCGGGGAGGGAATATGAAGCTTTCTTT. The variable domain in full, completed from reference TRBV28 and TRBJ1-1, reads DVKVTQSSRYLVKRTGEKVFLECVQDMDHENMFWYRQDPGLGLRLIYFSYDVKMKEKGDIPEGYSVSREKKERFSLILESASTNQTSMYLCASTAGREYEAFFGQGTRLTVV.